The text below deals with one T cell receptor beta chain. As handled by the study authors: Amplification of reference gene primers provided the estimated nucleated cell counts. This table comes from immunoSEQ multiplex PCR, and its TCRdb copy is limited to in-frame clones, with some not included. V, J and clone size are taken as reported in that table, and D and trimming were inferred from the DNA itself. This table has about 49,000 clones, more than 80% appearing once. The CDR3 spans 13 residues. V lost 0 bases to trimming and J lost 7 bases, with 10 bases between them. The V gene's germline CDR1 is GTSNPN and CDR2 SVGIG (reference sequence). The data were taken from a study of blood T cell repertoires in COVID-19. Study context: Samples of COVID-19 (acute and convalescent) were obtained from the United States, Italy and Spain.

The chain joins TRBV30 to TRBJ2-1; D possibly corresponds to TRBD1 (6 bases). The sequencing input was peripheral blood. This clonotype originated in a man aged 60 to 75 with COVID-19, enrolled during active disease. CDR3 nucleotide sequence: TGTGCCTGGAGTGTTACAGGGTCGAATGAGCAGTTCTTC. Protein sequence: CAWSVTGSNEQFF.